This TCR beta chain was profiled in a study of blood T cell repertoires in COVID-19. On the study more broadly: Collection of acute and convalescent COVID-19 samples took place in the United States, Italy and Spain. The analysed material was cDNA or gDNA that came from T cells, B-cell-depleted T cells, or PBMCs.

The assay was immunoSEQ multiplex PCR, and TCRdb's table has in-frame clones only and misses some. The table has hundreds of thousands of clones, around 84% seen once. V gave up 1 base and J gave up 0 bases, with 8 bases separating them. Germline assignment: CDR1 LGHNA and CDR2 YNFKEQ. The CDR3 extends over 15 amino acids. The sample was peripheral blood. The TCR comes from a man aged 30 to 45 with active or convalescent COVID-19. V is TRBV4-2 and J is TRBJ2-3, with no clear D. The CDR3 region is CASSQVRSSTDTQYF. DNA for the CDR3: TGTGCCAGCAGCCAAGTGAGATCCAGCACAGATACGCAGTATTTT.